This TCR beta chain was recovered during a study of T cells and Merkel cell carcinoma outcomes. The protocol was immunoSEQ multiplex PCR, while the TCRdb copy is restricted to in-frame clones and leaves out a portion. The sample has 12,000 to 15,000 clones; 80% to 95% are singletons. V dropped 3 bases and J dropped 3; count of bases not matched to a gene: 5. Germline V CDR1 and CDR2: KGHSH, LQKENI. The CDR3 covers 15 residues. Of note for this clone: What it binds is unknown.

Findings of the study overall: In Merkel cell carcinoma, repertoire and T-cell density reportedly predicted outcomes.

V and J are TRBV18 and TRBJ2-3; TRBD2 matches at 8 bases. The sequencing sample was made of tumor tissue from Merkel cell carcinoma. This clonotype was obtained from a human donor with Merkel cell carcinoma. The CDR3 nucleotides read TGTGCCAGCTCACCCCCGGGACTAGGTACAGATACGCAGTATTTT. This gives the protein CASSPPGLGTDTQYF.